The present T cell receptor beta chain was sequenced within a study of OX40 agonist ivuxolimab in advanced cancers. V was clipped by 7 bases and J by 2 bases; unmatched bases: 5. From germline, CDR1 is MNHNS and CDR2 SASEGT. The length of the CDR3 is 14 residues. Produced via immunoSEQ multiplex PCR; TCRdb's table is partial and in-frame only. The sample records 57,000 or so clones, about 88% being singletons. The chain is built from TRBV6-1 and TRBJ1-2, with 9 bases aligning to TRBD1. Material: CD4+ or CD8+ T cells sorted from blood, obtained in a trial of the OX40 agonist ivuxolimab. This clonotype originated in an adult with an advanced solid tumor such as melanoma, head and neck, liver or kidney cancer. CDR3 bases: TGTGCCAGCACCCCGGGGACAGGGAACTATGGCTACACCTTC. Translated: CASTPGTGNYGYTF.